The 23 T cell receptor beta chains reported below all come from one sample, sequenced in a study of cytomegalovirus exposure and HLA in healthy donors. The PCR made use of 60 Vbeta and 13 Jbeta primers. The repertoire was sequenced with immunoSEQ multiplex PCR; TCRdb's copy has only in-frame clones and lacks some. Its table lists more than 50,000 clones. Sample: PBMCs. The receptors derive from a man aged 18 to 29 in good health and CMV-seropositive.

The gene calls are TRBV5-3 and TRBJ1-3; maybe TRBD1 (6 bases). Being an ORF, TRBV5-3 has a function that is uncertain. This CDR3 has 15 amino acids. With 3 bases removed from V and 2 bases from J, the gap between germline ends came to 12 bases. Written as DNA, the CDR3 is TGTGCCAGAAGCTATTTGGCAGGGGCTGGAAACACCATATATTTT. It translates to CARSYLAGAGNTIYF.

The chain links TRBV15 to TRBJ2-1, with TRBD2 identical over 11 bases. The CDR3 contains 15 residues. Germline trimming cut 4 bases from V and 5 bases from J; bases unmatched to any gene: 4. Germline V CDR1 and CDR2: LNHNV, YYDKDF (reference sequence). The CDR3 sequence is CATSILAGGDNEQFF. The CDR3 nucleotides are TGTGCCACCAGCATATTAGCGGGAGGGGACAATGAGCAGTTCTTC.

The V gene is TRBV6-6, the J gene TRBJ2-2; D unclear. Germline V gives CDR1 MNHNY, CDR2 SVGAGI (reference sequence). The CDR3 loop spans 12 amino acids. V lost 6 bases and J 6 bases, leaving 8 bases between the germline ends. The CDR3, as DNA: TGTGCCAGCAGCATTACAGCCGGGGAGCTGTTTTTT. It encodes CASSITAGELFF.

This chain connects TRBV14 to TRBJ2-7, with a weak D call TRBD2 (6 bases). The germline V and J ends were trimmed by 0 bases and 1 base, with 13 bases remaining between them. The CDR3 has 16 residues. Germline loops: CDR1 SGHDN, CDR2 FVKESK. In DNA, the CDR3 is TGTGCCAGCAGCCAAGATTGGTCTAGCGCATCCTACGAGCAGTACTTC. Translation gives CASSQDWSSASYEQYF.

The chain recombines TRBV7-9 with TRBJ2-1, with 8 bases matching TRBD2. CDR3 length: 16 amino acids. The V segment lost 5 bases and the J segment 4 bases; nucleotides outside the gene matches: 10. Germline V gene data show CDR1 as SEHNR and CDR2 as FQNEAQ (reference sequence). CDR3 sequence: CASSTTSSGYYNEQFF. CDR3 nucleotides: TGTGCCAGCAGCACAACCTCTAGCGGGTATTACAATGAGCAGTTCTTC.

This sequence joins TRBV5-1 and TRBJ2-7; no firm D call. Germline lookup yields CDR1 SGHRS and CDR2 YFSETQ. CDR3 size: 14 residues. The V and J ends lost 0 bases and 5 bases respectively, with 12 bases between them. CDR3 residues: CASSLATNLDEQYF. CDR3 sequence (DNA): TGCGCCAGCAGCTTGGCCACTAACCTCGACGAGCAGTACTTC.

The CDR3 loop reads CASSLAPAGGAEQYF. CDR3 DNA: TGTGCCAGCAGCTTAGCACCGGCGGGAGGGGCCGAGCAGTACTTC. This rearrangement joins TRBV7-9 to TRBJ2-7, with 9 positions matching TRBD2. The CDR3 sequence is 15 residues long. CDR1 is SEHNR, CDR2 FQNEAQ, per germline (reference sequence). With 0 bases clipped from V and 6 bases from J, the junction kept 6 bases outside the gene matches. Full variable domain (outside the CDR3, taken from reference TRBV7-9 and TRBJ2-7): DTGVSQNPRHKITKRGQNVTFRCDPISEHNRLYWYRQTLGQGPEFLTYFQNEAQLEKSRLLSDRFSAERPKGSFSTLEIQRTEQGDSAMYLCASSLAPAGGAEQYFGPGTRLTVT.

The chain uses TRBV19 and TRBJ2-4; 7 nucleotides align to TRBD1. The CDR3 covers 16 residues. V was pared by 5 bases and J by 1 base, with 8 bases of the junction left unmatched. The germline V gene has CDR1 LNHDA and CDR2 SQIVND (reference sequence). DNA for the CDR3: TGTGCCAGTAGTGCCTACAGGGGAGAGGCCAAAAACATTCAGTACTTC. As protein: CASSAYRGEAKNIQYF.

This chain uses TRBV28 with TRBJ1-1; D perhaps matches TRBD1 (6 bases). Germline V gene sequence: CDR1 MDHEN, CDR2 SYDVKM. The V end was cut by 5 bases, the J end by 5 bases, with 12 bases between. The CDR3 is 13 residues long. The DNA of the CDR3 is TGTGCCAGCAGTAACTGGGGGCAAACTGAAGCTTTCTTT. This sequence encodes CASSNWGQTEAFF.

The chain is built from TRBV4-2 and TRBJ2-1; 11 nucleotides agree with TRBD2. The CDR3 runs to 15 residues. The V segment lost 5 bases and the J segment 6 bases; nucleotides outside the gene matches: 6. Germline V gene data show CDR1 as LGHNA and CDR2 as YNFKEQ. The CDR3 region has the DNA TGTGCCAGCAGCTTGGGACTAGCGGACCTCAATGAGCAGTTCTTC. This gives the protein CASSLGLADLNEQFF.

The chain joins TRBV18 to TRBJ2-7; 16 bases are a match to TRBD2. Germline loops: CDR1 KGHSH, CDR2 LQKENI. J gave up 3 bases and V 3 bases, and 2 bases lay outside the gene matches. The CDR3 loop spans 16 amino acids. CDR3 sequence (DNA): TGTGCCAGCTCACCGGGACTAGCGGGAGGGCTCTACGAGCAGTACTTC. Amino acid sequence: CASSPGLAGGLYEQYF.

The V call is TRBV11-2, the J call TRBJ2-3; 12 bases are shared with TRBD2. Germline trimming cut 4 bases from V and 2 bases from J; bases unmatched to any gene: 7. The CDR3 covers 17 residues. Germline CDR1 reads SGHAT; CDR2 reads FQNNGV. The CDR3 coding sequence is TGTGCCAGCAGCTCGACCCTAGCGGGAGGGCCCACAGATACGCAGTATTTT. Translation: CASSSTLAGGPTDTQYF. The full variable domain, rest sourced from reference TRBV11-2 and TRBJ2-3, is EAGVAQSPRYKIIEKRQSVAFWCNPISGHATLYWYQQILGQGPKLLIQFQNNGVVDDSQLPKDRFSAERLKGVDSTLKIQPAKLEDSAVYLCASSSTLAGGPTDTQYFGPGTRLTVL.

The chain uses TRBV2 and TRBJ2-1; the match to TRBD2 covers 12 bases. This CDR3 region has 13 residues. Germline CDR1 is SNHLY and CDR2 is FYNNEI. V shed 11 bases, J shed 5 bases, and the junction held 4 bases outside the gene matches. In DNA, the CDR3 is TGTGCCGACGGACTAGCGGGACACAATGAGCAGTTCTTC. Translation gives CADGLAGHNEQFF. The full variable domain, rest sourced from reference TRBV2 and TRBJ2-1, is EPEVTQTPSHQVTQMGQEVILRCVPISNHLYFYWYRQILGQKVEFLVSFYNNEISEKSEIFDDQFSVERPDGSNFTLKIRSTKLEDSAMYFCADGLAGHNEQFFGPGTRLTVL.

The V gene is TRBV18, the J gene TRBJ2-5, with D perhaps TRBD2 (6 bases). This CDR3 contains 13 residues. Trimming removed 2 bases from V and 4 bases from J, with 8 bases in between. CDR1 KGHSH and CDR2 LQKENI come from the germline V gene. The CDR3 DNA follows: TGTGCCAGCTCACCATCAGCGGGAGAGACCCAGTACTTC. This gives the protein CASSPSAGETQYF.

The chain couples TRBV28 to TRBJ2-5, with 8 positions matching TRBD1. The J call may be wrong; the DNA end is better matched by TRBJ2-7. CDR3 size: 14 residues. Germline lookup yields CDR1 MDHEN and CDR2 SYDVKM. The CDR3, as DNA: TGTGCCAGCAGTTTAAAACAGGGGGCCTACGAGCAGTACTTC. This gives the protein CASSLKQGAYEQYF.

This chain uses TRBV28 with TRBJ2-7; the D gene is possibly TRBD2 (5 bases). Between the trimmed V and J ends, which lost 5 bases and 3 bases, there was a span of 14 bases. This CDR3 has 14 residues. CDR1 MDHEN and CDR2 SYDVKM come from the germline V gene. This CDR3 reads CASSNPSSLYEQYF. The CDR3, as DNA: TGTGCCAGCAGTAATCCTAGCAGCCTCTACGAGCAGTACTTC.

Written as DNA, the CDR3 is TGTGCCAGCTGTCTAATTGGGGCCAACGTCCTGACTTTC. Translated, it gives CASCLIGANVLTF. V is TRBV27 and J is TRBJ2-6; D remains ambiguous. The germline V gene has CDR1 MNHEY and CDR2 SMNVEV (reference sequence). V gave up 8 bases and J gave up 3 bases, with 8 bases separating them. This CDR3 comprises 13 residues.

The rearrangement links TRBV10-3 to TRBJ1-5; TRBD1 might be the D (5 bases). Germline V gene sequence: CDR1 ENHRY, CDR2 SYGVKD. The CDR3 is 14 residues long. Deletions cut 9 bases from V and 5 bases from J, with 17 bases between. CDR3 DNA sequence: TGTGCCATAGCCCCGGTGGGGGGGGATCAGCCCCAGCATTTT. This codes for CAIAPVGGDQPQHF.

This chain connects TRBV9 to TRBJ1-6; D is ambiguous. With 0 bases removed from V and 8 bases from J, the gap between germline ends came to 9 bases. The CDR3 consists of 14 residues. Looked up from germline, CDR1 is SGDLS and CDR2 is YYNGEE. The CDR3 DNA is TGTGCCAGCAGCGTAGGGGTTCGGGATTCACCCCTCCACTTT. Protein product: CASSVGVRDSPLHF.

The rearrangement links TRBV9 to TRBJ1-1; TRBD1 matches 10 bases. The length of the CDR3 is 14 residues. V lost 3 bases, J lost 4 bases, and 3 bases stayed unmatched. Germline V gene lookup returns CDR1 SGDLS and CDR2 YYNGEE. CDR3 region: CASSGQGAVTEAFF. CDR3 coding DNA: TGTGCCAGCAGCGGACAGGGGGCCGTCACTGAAGCTTTCTTT.

The CDR3 nucleotides read TGTGCCAGTAGTAACCCCGGACTTACTAACTATGGCTACACCTTC. It specifies CASSNPGLTNYGYTF. The J gene is TRBJ1-2, the V gene TRBV19; D not resolved. V dropped 4 bases and J dropped 0 bases, with 12 bases sitting between them. Germline CDR1 and CDR2: LNHDA and SQIVND (reference sequence). The CDR3 contains 15 residues. Looking up the rest from reference TRBV19 and TRBJ1-2 gives the full variable domain: DGGITQSPKYLFRKEGQNVTLSCEQNLNHDAMYWYRQDPGQGLRLIYYSQIVNDFQKGDIAEGYSVSREKKESFPLTVTSAQKNPTAFYLCASSNPGLTNYGYTFGSGTRLTVV.

This sequence joins TRBV27 and TRBJ2-1, with 10 bases that match TRBD1. CDR1 is MNHEY and CDR2 is SMNVEV in the germline V gene (reference sequence). The V gene end was trimmed by 2 bases and the J gene end by 7 bases; junction bases not matched to a gene: 8. The CDR3 runs 16 residues. CDR3 sequence reads: CASSLIGGQGPNEQFF. Written as DNA, the CDR3 is TGTGCCAGCAGTTTAATTGGGGGACAGGGGCCAAATGAGCAGTTCTTC.

The chain has TRBV28 and TRBJ1-1; 11 bases are shared with TRBD1. The germline V gene encodes CDR1 MDHEN and CDR2 SYDVKM. V gave up 6 bases and J gave up 4 bases; unmatched junction bases: 4. The CDR3 is 14 amino acids. CDR3 residues: CASRRTGGATEAFF. Written as DNA, the CDR3 is TGTGCCAGCAGACGGACAGGGGGCGCCACTGAAGCTTTCTTT.